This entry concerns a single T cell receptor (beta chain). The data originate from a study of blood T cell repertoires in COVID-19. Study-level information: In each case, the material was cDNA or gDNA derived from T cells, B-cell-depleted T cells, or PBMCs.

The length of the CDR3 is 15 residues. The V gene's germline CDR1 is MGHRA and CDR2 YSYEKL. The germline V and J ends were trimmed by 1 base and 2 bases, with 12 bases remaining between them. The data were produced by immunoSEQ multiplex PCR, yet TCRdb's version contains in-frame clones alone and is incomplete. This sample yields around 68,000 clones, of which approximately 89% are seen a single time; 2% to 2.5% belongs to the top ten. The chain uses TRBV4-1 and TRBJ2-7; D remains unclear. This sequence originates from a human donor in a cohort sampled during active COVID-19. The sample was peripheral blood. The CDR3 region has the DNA TGCGCCAGCAGCCAAGGACGGCTTGAGGCCTACGAGCAGTACTTC. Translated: CASSQGRLEAYEQYF.